These 7 T cell receptor beta chains were sequenced from one sample in a study of Ad26.COV2.S vaccination and SARS-CoV-2 variants. The data were produced by immunoSEQ multiplex PCR, yet TCRdb's version contains in-frame clones alone and is incomplete. The data contain some 320,000 clones, around four fifths of them seen just once; the ten biggest clones take up 2% to 2.5%. Treatment of the sample: roughly 19 received Ad26.COV2.S at low or high dose, single or two shots; 5 received placebo; per-sample allocation not given. Each sample was drawn 63 days after the first injection (of vaccine or placebo). Here the sequenced sample was peripheral blood, taken in a trial of Ad26.COV2.S vaccine versus placebo. All receptors come from a person aged 18 to 65 who received the Ad26.COV2.S COVID-19 vaccine or a placebo.

This clone was seen only once. The chain recombines TRBV12-5 with TRBJ2-1; possible D gene TRBD2, 5 bases. Germline CDR1 is LGHNT and CDR2 is FRNRAP. The CDR3 loop spans 14 amino acids. V lost 2 bases and J lost 10, with 15 bases in between. CDR3 sequence: CASGLLSPGIEQFF. The CDR3 nucleotides read TGTGCTAGTGGTTTGCTCTCCCCGGGGATAGAGCAGTTCTTC. Combining the CDR3 with reference TRBV12-5 and TRBJ2-1 gives the whole variable domain DARVTQTPRHKVTEMGQEVTMRCQPILGHNTVFWYRQTMMQGLELLAYFRNRAPLDDSGMPKDRFSAEMPDATLATLKIQPSEPRDSAVYFCASGLLSPGIEQFFGPGTRLTVL.

This chain connects TRBV7-2 to TRBJ1-6; D is perhaps TRBD1 (5 bases). V was trimmed by 5 bases and J by 5 bases, leaving 10 bases between them. From germline, CDR1 is SGHTA and CDR2 FQGNSA. The CDR3 is made up of 14 amino acids. CDR3 loop: CASSPDRNNSPLHF. DNA for the CDR3: TGTGCCAGCAGCCCCGACAGAAATAATTCACCCCTCCACTTT.

The chain carries TRBV6-5 and TRBJ2-1; 8 bases are shared with TRBD1. The CDR3 has 14 amino acids. With V trimmed by 5 bases and J by 7 bases, 7 bases remained unmatched. CDR1 is MNHEY, CDR2 SVGAGI, per germline. DNA of the CDR3: TGTGCCAGCAGTAAGGTGGGACAGGCGAATGAGCAGTTCTTC. Protein sequence: CASSKVGQANEQFF.

This clone was detected a few times. J is TRBJ2-1 and V is TRBV7-2; D gene unclear. Trimming took off 3 bases at V and 0 bases at J, with 9 bases between the two ends. The CDR3 covers 15 residues. Germline V gene data show CDR1 as SGHTA and CDR2 as FQGNSA. The CDR3, as DNA: TGTGCCAGCAGCTTGAGACGCTACTCCTACAATGAGCAGTTCTTC. Residues: CASSLRRYSYNEQFF.

The count of this clone is one. The V and J genes are TRBV7-6 and TRBJ2-3, with TRBD1 identical over 9 bases. Per germline, CDR1 SGHVS and CDR2 FNYEAQ. With 5 bases clipped from V and 4 bases from J, the junction kept 4 bases outside the gene matches. The CDR3 spans 14 residues. The CDR3 nucleotides read TGTGCCAGCAGCCCGCGGACAGGGGCAGATACGCAGTATTTT. It is translated as CASSPRTGADTQYF.

CDR3 loop: CASSPLGGATMNTEAFF. CDR3 bases: TGTGCCAGCAGCCCGCTGGGGGGGGCCACCATGAACACTGAAGCTTTCTTT. This sequence joins TRBV7-9 and TRBJ1-1, with a tentative D call TRBD1 (6 bases). Germline loops: CDR1 SEHNR, CDR2 FQNEAQ (reference sequence). V lost 5 bases, J lost 0 bases, and 19 bases lay in between. The CDR3 has 17 residues.

The rearrangement joins TRBV7-9 to TRBJ1-2; the D gene is possibly TRBD1 (6 bases). CDR3 size: 14 residues. Trimming stripped 5 bases from V and 9 bases from J, with 19 bases between. The germline V gene encodes CDR1 SEHNR and CDR2 FQNEAQ (reference sequence). The CDR3 sequence: CASSESVMGARYTF. CDR3 nucleotides: TGTGCCAGCAGCGAATCCGTTATGGGGGCTCGCTACACCTTC.